A single sample is the source of the 27 T cell receptor beta chains below, sequenced in a study of T cells in Graves' hyperthyroidism and ophthalmopathy. RNA transcripts were the template for amplifying TCR beta CDR3 regions. The HTBI set primed first-round TCR CDR3 RT-PCR. One entry per CDR3 protein, called by TCRdb with MiXCR from the multiplex PCR reads. The data contain about 380,000 distinct CDR3 sequences, around 15% of them singletons. The sequencing sample was made of blood. The receptors come from a woman aged 25 to 39 with Graves' ophthalmopathy.

The sample holds a few counts of this clonotype. The chain is built from TRBV14 and TRBJ1-4, with TRBD1 as a possible D gene (6 bases). The ends were cut back, 0 bases at V and 8 bases at J, with 7 bases in the middle. This CDR3 contains 13 residues. CDR1 is SGHDN and CDR2 is FVKESK in the germline V gene. CDR3 in amino acids: CASSQDQGEKLFF. In DNA, the CDR3 is TGTGCCAGCAGCCAAGATCAGGGGGAAAAACTGTTTTTT.

This clonotype has at least ten counts. This chain joins TRBV5-1 and TRBJ2-7; either TRBD1 or TRBD2 may fit D (5 bases each). Germline V lookup: CDR1 SGHRS, CDR2 YFSETQ. V dropped 0 bases and J dropped 2 bases, with 12 bases sitting between them. CDR3 length: 15 residues. This CDR3 reads CASSLAPGPAYEQYF. CDR3 sequence (DNA): TGCGCCAGCAGCTTGGCTCCGGGACCGGCCTACGAGCAGTACTTC.

This clonotype has a handful of counts. The V and J genes are TRBV7-3 and TRBJ2-2; TRBD2 matches 8 bases. CDR3 length: 17 amino acids. CDR1 is SGHTA, CDR2 FQGTGA, per germline. The ends lost 1 base at V and 4 bases at J; junction bases unmatched: 8. CDR3 in amino acids: CASSLKWRGALTGELFF. CDR3 nucleotides: TGTGCCAGCAGCTTAAAATGGCGGGGGGCTCTCACCGGGGAGCTGTTTTTT.

In this sample, this clonotype turned up many times. The chain's CDR3 is CASSQTFRRQNTDTQYF. CDR3 in DNA: TGTGCCAGCAGCCAAACGTTCCGACGGCAGAACACAGATACGCAGTATTTT. V is TRBV3-1 and J is TRBJ2-3; the D is unclear. The CDR3 spans 17 residues. Germline V gene sequence: CDR1 LGHDT, CDR2 YNNKEL (reference sequence). The V gene lost 2 bases and the J gene lost 2 bases, with 17 bases spanning the gap.

This clonotype was found many times. The chain combines TRBV10-2 with TRBJ1-1; D remains unclear. Trimming removed 4 bases at V and 3 bases at J, with 12 bases between. Germline-derived CDR1 and CDR2 are WSHSY and SAAADI. The CDR3 loop spans 14 amino acids. The CDR3: CASSGYRSYTEAFF. CDR3 in DNA: TGCGCCAGCAGTGGATATCGGAGTTACACTGAAGCTTTCTTT.

This clonotype appeared many times. The V call is TRBV28, the J call TRBJ2-3; unclear D gene. V lost 7 bases to trimming and J lost 1 base, with 9 bases between them. The CDR3 is made up of 13 amino acids. Germline lookup yields CDR1 MDHEN and CDR2 SYDVKM. The CDR3, as DNA: TGTGCCAGCACCATAACAGGCACAGATACGCAGTATTTT. Translated, it gives CASTITGTDTQYF.

This chain links TRBV10-2 with TRBJ2-7; TRBD1 is a possible D gene (6 bases). The CDR3 extends over 14 amino acids. V lost 7 bases to trimming and J lost 2 bases, with 15 bases between them. Germline lookup yields CDR1 WSHSY and CDR2 SAAADI. The CDR3 nucleotides are TGCGCCAGCACCGCAGGGGCCGGGGCCTACGAGCAGTACTTC. Translation gives CASTAGAGAYEQYF.

This clonotype was observed many times. The chain carries TRBV20-1 and TRBJ2-1; D ambiguous. The germline V and J ends were trimmed by 2 bases and 9 bases, with 14 bases remaining between them. The CDR3 contains 13 residues. Germline V gene data show CDR1 as DFQATT and CDR2 as SNEGSKA (reference sequence). CDR3 sequence reads: CSARLPATGEQFF. The CDR3 DNA follows: TGCAGTGCTAGATTGCCAGCGACGGGTGAGCAGTTCTTC.

The sample holds many counts of this clonotype. The chain links TRBV10-1 to TRBJ2-5; either TRBD1 or TRBD2 may supply D (5 bases each). This CDR3 is 14 amino acids long. The V and J ends lost 5 bases and 5 bases respectively, with 15 bases between them. Germline-derived CDR1 and CDR2 are WNHNN and SYGVQD (reference sequence). The CDR3 spells CASSPGTARETQYF. The CDR3 DNA sequence: TGCGCCAGCAGTCCGGGGACCGCGCGGGAGACCCAGTACTTC.

This clonotype came up many times. This chain links TRBV4-2 with TRBJ1-4; D possibly corresponds to TRBD1 (6 bases). Trimming removed 0 bases from V and 7 bases from J, with 15 bases in between. Germline assignment: CDR1 LGHNA and CDR2 YNFKEQ. This CDR3 contains 16 residues. CDR3 nucleotides: TGTGCCAGCAGCCAAGACGGGCAGGGGTCGGGTGAAAAACTGTTTTTT. This translates into CASSQDGQGSGEKLFF.

The gene calls are TRBV30 and TRBJ2-5; the match to TRBD2 covers 13 bases. Trimming cost V 0 bases and J 5 bases; bases outside gene matches: 9. The V gene's germline CDR1 is GTSNPN and CDR2 SVGIG (reference sequence). This CDR3 has 17 residues. CDR3 nucleotide sequence: TGTGCCTGGAGTGTAGGGAGGACTAGCGGGGGAGCCGAGACCCAGTACTTC. Translation gives CAWSVGRTSGGAETQYF. Full variable domain (rest looked up from reference TRBV30 and TRBJ2-5): SQTIHQWPATLVQPVGSPLSLECTVEGTSNPNLYWYRQAAGRGLQLLFYSVGIGQISSEVPQNLSASRPQDRQFILSSKKLLLSDSGFYLCAWSVGRTSGGAETQYFGPGTRLLVL.

At least ten counts were recorded for this clonotype. The V gene is TRBV12-3 or TRBV12-4, the J gene TRBJ2-5; D may match TRBD1 or TRBD2 (7 bases each). V dropped 10 bases and J dropped 4 bases, with 19 bases sitting between them. The CDR3 sequence is 14 residues long. CDR3 nucleotides: TGTGCCACCAACCCAGGGGGGGTCGGAGAGACCCAGTACTTC. Its protein product is CATNPGGVGETQYF.

This chain joins TRBV7-2 and TRBJ2-2; 7 bases match TRBD2. The V segment lost 6 bases and the J segment 1 base; nucleotides outside the gene matches: 8. Per the germline V gene, CDR1 is SGHTA and CDR2 is FQGNSA. This CDR3 spans 16 amino acids. CDR3 coding DNA: TGTGCCAGCAGGACCCGGGGGGACCTGAACACCGGGGAGCTGTTTTTT. It codes for CASRTRGDLNTGELFF.

This clonotype was recorded many times. The chain recombines TRBV3-1 with TRBJ2-7; TRBD1 or TRBD2 may be the D gene (5 bases each). Trimming cost V 4 bases and J 6 bases, with 16 bases left between them. Germline V gene lookup returns CDR1 LGHDT and CDR2 YNNKEL (reference sequence). The CDR3 has 14 amino acids. The CDR3 sequence is CASSRRAGGFEQYF. In nucleotides, the CDR3 is TGTGCCAGCAGCCGCAGGGCTGGGGGATTCGAGCAGTACTTC.

The V gene is TRBV9, the J gene TRBJ2-3; no definite D call. This CDR3 is 16 amino acids long. In germline, CDR1 is SGDLS, CDR2 YYNGEE. The V end was cut by 2 bases, the J end by 2 bases, with 15 bases between. CDR3 sequence reads: CASSVPGGGFTDTQYF. The DNA for the CDR3 is TGTGCCAGCAGCGTTCCTGGCGGTGGATTCACAGATACGCAGTATTTT. The full variable domain, completed using reference TRBV9 and TRBJ2-3, is DSGVTQTPKHLITATGQRVTLRCSPRSGDLSVYWYQQSLDQGLQFLIQYYNGEERAKGNILERFSAQQFPDLHSELNLSSLELGDSALYFCASSVPGGGFTDTQYFGPGTRLTVL.

This chain connects TRBV4-1 to TRBJ1-2; 8 positions match TRBD1. The CDR3 runs 18 residues. Germline loops: CDR1 MGHRA, CDR2 YSYEKL. Unmatched junction bases numbered 17, after V lost 0 bases and J lost 8 bases. CDR3 bases: TGCGCCAGCAGCCAAGATTCGGCAGGGGGCGCGTTCGACTGGGGCTACACCTTC. This codes for CASSQDSAGGAFDWGYTF.

Many counts were recorded for this clonotype. This sequence joins TRBV18 and TRBJ1-6, with D maybe TRBD1 (5 bases). V shed 5 bases and J shed 0 bases, with 8 bases lying between them. Germline CDR1 and CDR2: KGHSH and LQKENI. The CDR3 consists of 15 residues. Written as DNA, the CDR3 is TGTGCCAGCTCAGCCGGGGGCTCCTATAATTCACCCCTCCACTTT. Residues: CASSAGGSYNSPLHF.

This clonotype was detected many times. V gene TRBV29-1 combines with J gene TRBJ1-1; 7 bases map to TRBD1. The ends lost 2 bases at V and 1 base at J; junction bases unmatched: 16. Germline assignment: CDR1 SQVTM and CDR2 ANQGSEA. The CDR3 extends over 18 amino acids. CDR3 region: CSVEQTGTVIFENTEAFF. DNA of the CDR3: TGCAGCGTTGAACAAACCGGGACAGTGATTTTTGAGAACACTGAAGCTTTCTTT. Filled out from reference TRBV29-1 and TRBJ1-1, the complete variable domain reads SAVISQKPSRDICQRGTSLTIQCQVDSQVTMMFWYRQQPGQSLTLIATANQGSEATYESGFVIDKFPISRPNLTFSTLTVSNMSPEDSSIYLCSVEQTGTVIFENTEAFFGQGTRLTVV.

This clonotype was picked up many times. The chain combines TRBV29-1 with TRBJ2-7; TRBD1 matches at 9 bases. The trim removed 0 bases at V and 3 bases at J, leaving 6 bases unmatched. The CDR3 has 15 residues. Germline V lookup: CDR1 SQVTM, CDR2 ANQGSEA. The CDR3 region is CSVEDPGQGIYEQYF. Here the CDR3 DNA reads TGCAGCGTTGAAGACCCGGGACAGGGAATCTACGAGCAGTACTTC.

There are many counts of this clonotype. The rearrangement joins TRBV20-1 to TRBJ2-7, with 9 bases lining up with TRBD2. Germline CDR1 is DFQATT and CDR2 is SNEGSKA (reference sequence). The CDR3 extends over 16 amino acids. V was pared by 3 bases and J by 3 bases, with 12 bases of the junction left unmatched. In nucleotides, the CDR3 is TGCAGTGCTAGGGGCGGAGCGGGGGGAAATTTCTACGAGCAGTACTTC. Its protein is CSARGGAGGNFYEQYF.

As concerns this clonotype: One junction end does not reproduce the germline sequence, and a read error may be involved. The V gene is TRBV7-7, the J gene TRBJ2-1, with D perhaps assigned TRBD1 or TRBD2 (6 bases each). The V gene's germline CDR1 is SSHAT and CDR2 FNYEAQ (reference sequence). This CDR3 has 13 residues. CDR3 DNA sequence: TGTGCTAGCAGCCCAAACGGGGGCTATGAGCAGTTCTTC. Amino acids: CASSPNGGYEQFF.

This clonotype was seen ten or more times. The genes are TRBV7-3 and TRBJ2-3, with 9 bases aligning to TRBD2. This CDR3 spans 15 amino acids. V gave up 5 bases and J gave up 6 bases; unmatched junction bases: 9. From germline, CDR1 is SGHTA and CDR2 FQGTGA. The DNA of the CDR3 is TGTGCCAGCAGCGCCAGCGGGGGGTCTTTGGATACGCAGTATTTT. Its protein is CASSASGGSLDTQYF.

This clonotype was recorded many times. The chain joins TRBV7-6 to TRBJ1-1; a weak D match, TRBD1 (5 bases). Trimming removed 5 bases from V and 1 base from J, with 8 bases in between. The CDR3 is 13 residues long. Germline V gene data show CDR1 as SGHVS and CDR2 as FNYEAQ. The CDR3: CASSHRSNTEAFF. CDR3 nucleotides: TGTGCCAGCAGCCACAGGTCGAACACTGAAGCTTTCTTT.

In its sample, this clonotype was seen many times. The chain combines TRBV28 with TRBJ1-5; TRBD1 matches 9 bases. V lost 6 bases to trimming and J lost 0 bases; unmatched junction nucleotides: 15. Per the germline V gene, CDR1 is MDHEN and CDR2 is SYDVKM. The CDR3 runs to 19 residues. The CDR3 region has the DNA TGTGCCAGCAGCATCCGGGACAGGGTTGTGGTTTATAGCAATCAGCCCCAGCATTTT. This translates into CASSIRDRVVVYSNQPQHF.

In its sample, this clonotype was seen many times. The J gene is TRBJ1-1, the V gene TRBV29-1; no clear D. Trimming shortened V by 5 bases and J by 1 base, and 11 bases separated the two germline ends. This CDR3 spans 13 amino acids. CDR1 is SQVTM, CDR2 ANQGSEA, per germline. CDR3 in DNA: TGCAGCGTTCTCCAAGACCGGAACACTGAAGCTTTCTTT. Protein sequence: CSVLQDRNTEAFF.

V usage is TRBV24-1 and J usage is TRBJ1-5; 8 nucleotides match TRBD1. The CDR3 length is 13 residues. In germline, CDR1 is KGHDR, CDR2 SFDVKD. V shed 9 bases, J shed 1 base, and the junction held 1 base outside the gene matches. The CDR3 DNA reads TGTGCCACCGGACAGGGAAGCAATCAGCCCCAGCATTTT. Translating gives CATGQGSNQPQHF.

The chain employs TRBV6-1 and TRBJ2-1; TRBD2 matches at 14 bases. V was clipped by 7 bases and J by 0 bases; unmatched bases: 8. This CDR3 is 18 amino acids long. Germline CDR1 is MNHNS and CDR2 is SASEGT. CDR3 in amino acids: CASTGLAGDRSSYNEQFF. The CDR3 DNA sequence: TGTGCCAGCACGGGACTAGCGGGGGACCGAAGCTCCTACAATGAGCAGTTCTTC.